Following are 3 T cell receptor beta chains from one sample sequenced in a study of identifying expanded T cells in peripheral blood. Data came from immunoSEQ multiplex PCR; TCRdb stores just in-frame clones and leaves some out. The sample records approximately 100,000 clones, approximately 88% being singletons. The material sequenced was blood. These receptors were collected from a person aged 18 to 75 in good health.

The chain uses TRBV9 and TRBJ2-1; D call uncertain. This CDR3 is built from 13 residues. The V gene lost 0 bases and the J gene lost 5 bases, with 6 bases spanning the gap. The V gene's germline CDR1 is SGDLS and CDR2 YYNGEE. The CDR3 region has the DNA TGTGCCAGCAGCGTAGCCGAGAACAATGAGCAGTTCTTC. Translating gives CASSVAENNEQFF.

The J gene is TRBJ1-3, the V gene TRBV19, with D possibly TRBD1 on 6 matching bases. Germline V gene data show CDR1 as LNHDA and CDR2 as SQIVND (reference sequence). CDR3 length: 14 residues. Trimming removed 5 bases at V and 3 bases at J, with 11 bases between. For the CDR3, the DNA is TGTGCCAGTAGTCAGGGGTTAAGTGGAAACACCATATATTTT. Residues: CASSQGLSGNTIYF.

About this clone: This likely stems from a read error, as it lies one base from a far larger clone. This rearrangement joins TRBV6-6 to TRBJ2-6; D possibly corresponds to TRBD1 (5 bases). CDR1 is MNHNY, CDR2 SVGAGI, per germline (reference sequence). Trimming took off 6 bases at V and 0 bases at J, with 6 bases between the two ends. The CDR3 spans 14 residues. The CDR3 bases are TGTGCCAGCAGAGACAGCTCTGGGGCCAACGTCCTGACTTTC. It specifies CASRDSSGANVLTF.